Presented here are 20 T cell receptor beta chains from one specimen sequenced in a study of blood T cell repertoires in COVID-19. Clones were sequenced by immunoSEQ multiplex PCR, and TCRdb holds only the in-frame ones, with some missing. The table lists hundreds of thousands of clones, around 85% of them singletons. The material sequenced was PBMCs or T cells enriched from blood (not recorded which). Receptor source: a woman between 45 and 65 years old who had recovered from COVID-19.

The genes are TRBV2 and TRBJ1-2; 11 bases line up with TRBD1. Per the germline V gene, CDR1 is SNHLY and CDR2 is FYNNEI. This CDR3 is built from 18 residues. Germline trimming cut 3 bases from V and 5 bases from J; bases unmatched to any gene: 14. The CDR3 nucleotides read TGTGCCAGCAGTGAGATAGGCGGATGGGACAGGGGGATTTATGGCTACACCTTC. Its protein is CASSEIGGWDRGIYGYTF.

J is TRBJ1-3 and V is TRBV30; D not certain. The CDR3 has 13 amino acids. V was shortened by 3 bases and J by 4 bases, with 10 bases between the two germline ends. Per the germline V gene, CDR1 is GTSNPN and CDR2 is SVGIG (reference sequence). The DNA for the CDR3 is TGTGCCTGGAGCGGGTTCTTGGGAAACACCATATATTTT. Encoded protein: CAWSGFLGNTIYF.

This clone was seen just once. The genes are TRBV5-4 and TRBJ2-2; 9 nucleotides match TRBD2. The germline gives CDR1 SGHNT, CDR2 YYREEE (reference sequence). J gave up 6 bases and V 3 bases, and 6 bases lay outside the gene matches. The CDR3 runs 15 residues. The CDR3 loop reads CASSSLTSGPGELFF. The CDR3 DNA is TGTGCCAGCAGCTCTTTGACTAGCGGCCCCGGGGAGCTGTTTTTT.

V gene TRBV6-1 combines with J gene TRBJ2-7, with 7 nucleotides matching TRBD1. With V trimmed by 3 bases and J by 4 bases, 9 bases remained unmatched. The length of the CDR3 is 15 residues. CDR1 and CDR2 from the germline V gene are MNHNS and SASEGT. CDR3 sequence reads: CASSDSGTERYEQYF. As DNA, the CDR3 is TGTGCCAGCAGTGATTCCGGGACAGAAAGGTACGAGCAGTACTTC.

This clone was recorded only once. This chain links TRBV30 with TRBJ1-3; D gene uncertain. The CDR3 totals 15 residues. V was cut by 4 bases and J by 0 bases, with 13 bases left in between. Germline loops: CDR1 GTSNPN, CDR2 SVGIG (reference sequence). CDR3 residues: CAWTPRVDSGNTIYF. In DNA, the CDR3 is TGTGCCTGGACCCCCCGAGTCGACTCTGGAAACACCATATATTTT. Together with reference TRBV30 and TRBJ1-3, the CDR3 gives the full variable domain: SQTIHQWPATLVQPVGSPLSLECTVEGTSNPNLYWYRQAAGRGLQLLFYSVGIGQISSEVPQNLSASRPQDRQFILSSKKLLLSDSGFYLCAWTPRVDSGNTIYFGEGSWLTVV.

This clone was found a few times. The chain carries TRBV19 and TRBJ1-4; perhaps TRBD1 as D (6 bases). V lost 5 bases, J lost 3 bases, and 16 bases lay in between. Germline V gene sequence: CDR1 LNHDA, CDR2 SQIVND (reference sequence). This CDR3 is 16 amino acids long. As DNA, the CDR3 is TGTGCCAGTAGTCGCGACGCGGACAGATCTAATGAAAAACTGTTTTTT. As protein: CASSRDADRSNEKLFF. The variable domain in full, completed from reference TRBV19 and TRBJ1-4, reads DGGITQSPKYLFRKEGQNVTLSCEQNLNHDAMYWYRQDPGQGLRLIYYSQIVNDFQKGDIAEGYSVSREKKESFPLTVTSAQKNPTAFYLCASSRDADRSNEKLFFGSGTQLSVL.

The table lists this clone with a count of one. The V and J genes are TRBV5-6 and TRBJ2-5, with D hard to call. This CDR3 contains 10 residues. Between the trimmed V and J ends, which lost 4 bases and 5 bases, there was a span of 3 bases. Germline CDR1 SGHDT, CDR2 YYEEEE. CDR3: CASSEETQYF. The CDR3 nucleotides read TGTGCCAGCAGCGAGGAGACCCAGTACTTC.

V is TRBV27 and J is TRBJ1-2; possible D gene TRBD1, 5 bases. The CDR3 has 14 residues. V was pared by 5 bases and J by 8 bases, with 18 bases between. From germline, CDR1 is MNHEY and CDR2 SMNVEV (reference sequence). CDR3 DNA: TGTGCCAGCAGTCCACAGGAACCCTTGACGGGCTACACCTTC. Its translation is CASSPQEPLTGYTF.

The DNA for the CDR3 is TGTGCCAGCAGCCAATACTCCGGGGGTCCCCTCCACTTT. This encodes CASSQYSGGPLHF. The chain couples TRBV3-1 (or the pseudogene TRBV3-2) to TRBJ1-6, with TRBD1 as a possible D gene (5 bases). CDR3 size: 13 residues. V was pared by 2 bases and J by 13 bases, with 12 bases between. The V gene's germline CDR1 is LGHDT and CDR2 YNNKEL (reference sequence).

This sequence joins TRBV6-5 and TRBJ1-2; D is unresolved. CDR3 size: 13 residues. Trimming pared 5 bases from V and 8 bases from J, leaving 15 bases between. Germline V gene sequence: CDR1 MNHEY, CDR2 SVGAGI. CDR3 bases: TGTGCCAGCAGTCTCGGCGGGAGGACGGGCTACACCTTC. This encodes CASSLGGRTGYTF.

The chain combines TRBV4-1 with TRBJ2-7, with D possibly being TRBD1 (5 bases). Per the germline V gene, CDR1 is MGHRA and CDR2 is YSYEKL. The CDR3 sequence is 14 residues long. Trimming stripped 5 bases from V and 0 bases from J, with 11 bases between. CDR3: CASSYGASSYEQYF. CDR3 bases: TGCGCCAGCAGCTATGGGGCCAGCTCCTACGAGCAGTACTTC.

This sequence joins TRBV11-2 and TRBJ2-1; TRBD1 might be the D (7 bases). V lost 3 bases to trimming and J lost 1 base, with 13 bases between them. The CDR3 has 16 amino acids. Germline lookup yields CDR1 SGHAT and CDR2 FQNNGV. The CDR3 protein is CASSFRGAGSYNEQFF. CDR3 DNA: TGTGCCAGCAGCTTCAGGGGGGCCGGGTCCTACAATGAGCAGTTCTTC.

DNA of the CDR3: TGTGCCAGTAGTATAGAAAGGGACACCATGAACACTGAAGCTTTCTTT. Translation: CASSIERDTMNTEAFF. The chain has TRBV19 and TRBJ1-1, with a tentative D call TRBD1 (6 bases). The CDR3 runs 16 residues. Germline assignment: CDR1 LNHDA and CDR2 SQIVND (reference sequence). Trimming pared 0 bases from V and 0 bases from J, leaving 11 bases between.

The chain has TRBV18 and TRBJ1-6, with D unresolved. V lost 2 bases, J lost 7 bases, and 9 bases lay in between. The CDR3 is 14 residues long. Germline V gene data show CDR1 as KGHSH and CDR2 as LQKENI. CDR3 nucleotides: TGTGCCAGCTCACCAGCGCGCCCCAATTCACCCCTCCACTTT. Its protein product is CASSPARPNSPLHF.

This sequence joins TRBV4-2 and TRBJ1-3; D not certain. Germline V CDR1 and CDR2: LGHNA, YNFKEQ. V dropped 7 bases and J dropped 2 bases, with 3 bases sitting between them. This CDR3 region has 11 residues. This chain's CDR3 is CASIAGNTIYF. The CDR3 DNA is TGTGCCAGCATAGCTGGAAACACCATATATTTT.

The chain joins TRBV27 to TRBJ2-4; D is unresolved. The V and J ends lost 5 bases and 0 bases respectively, with 8 bases between them. This CDR3 comprises 14 residues. Germline CDR1 MNHEY, CDR2 SMNVEV (reference sequence). CDR3 coding DNA: TGTGCCAGCAGTCCTAGATTAGCCAAAAACATTCAGTACTTC. It encodes CASSPRLAKNIQYF.

In this sample, this clone turned up a few times. The rearrangement joins TRBV15 to TRBJ1-3; D not resolved. Between the trimmed V and J ends, which lost 2 bases and 0 bases, there was a span of 8 bases. Germline loops: CDR1 LNHNV, CDR2 YYDKDF (reference sequence). This CDR3 region has 15 residues. The CDR3 nucleotides read TGTGCCACCAGCAGAACTAGGGACTCTGGAAACACCATATATTTT. Translation gives CATSRTRDSGNTIYF.

The CDR3 coding sequence is TGTGCCAGCAGTTCCCCGGGACAGGCCCATGGCTACACCTTC. This translates into CASSSPGQAHGYTF. The V and J genes are TRBV28 and TRBJ1-2; 8 bases align to TRBD1. V lost 4 bases, J lost 6 bases, and 7 bases stayed unmatched. The CDR3 is made up of 14 amino acids. Germline V lookup: CDR1 MDHEN, CDR2 SYDVKM.

The V gene is TRBV18, the J gene TRBJ2-5; 10 bases align to TRBD1. Germline V gene sequence: CDR1 KGHSH, CDR2 LQKENI. The CDR3 has 15 amino acids. V lost 5 bases to trimming and J lost 5 bases; unmatched junction nucleotides: 8. The CDR3: CASSMDRGNWETQYF. The CDR3 DNA reads TGTGCCAGCTCAATGGACAGGGGGAATTGGGAGACCCAGTACTTC.

The chain recombines TRBV15 with TRBJ1-5; TRBD1 matches 10 bases. In germline, CDR1 is LNHNV, CDR2 YYDKDF (reference sequence). With V trimmed by 4 bases and J by 5 bases, 8 bases remained unmatched. The CDR3 length is 16 residues. Written as DNA, the CDR3 is TGTGCCACCAGCAACCGGGACAGGGGATTTTATCAGCCCCAGCATTTT. Translation: CATSNRDRGFYQPQHF.